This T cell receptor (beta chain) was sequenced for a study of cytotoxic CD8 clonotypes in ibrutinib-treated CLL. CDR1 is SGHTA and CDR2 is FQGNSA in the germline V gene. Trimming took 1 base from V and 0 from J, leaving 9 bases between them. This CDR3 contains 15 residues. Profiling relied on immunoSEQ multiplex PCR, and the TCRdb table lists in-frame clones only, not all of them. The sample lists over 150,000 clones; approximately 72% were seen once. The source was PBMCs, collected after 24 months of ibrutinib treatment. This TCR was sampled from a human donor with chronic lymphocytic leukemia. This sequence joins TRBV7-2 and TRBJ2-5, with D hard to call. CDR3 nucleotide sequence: TGTGCCAGCAGCTTAGTGGCAGCCAACCAAGAGACCCAGTACTTC. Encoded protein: CASSLVAANQETQYF.